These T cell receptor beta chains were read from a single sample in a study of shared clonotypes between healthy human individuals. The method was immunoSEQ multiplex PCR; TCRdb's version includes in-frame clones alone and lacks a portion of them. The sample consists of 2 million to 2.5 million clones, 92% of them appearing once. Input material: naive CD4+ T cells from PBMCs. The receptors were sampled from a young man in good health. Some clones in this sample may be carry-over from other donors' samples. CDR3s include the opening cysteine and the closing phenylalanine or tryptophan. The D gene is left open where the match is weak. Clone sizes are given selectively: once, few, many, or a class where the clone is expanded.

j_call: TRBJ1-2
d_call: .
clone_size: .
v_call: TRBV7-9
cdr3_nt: TGTGCCAGCAGCTCAACCTCCGGGACTCATGGCTACACCTTC
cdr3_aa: CASSSTSGTHGYTF

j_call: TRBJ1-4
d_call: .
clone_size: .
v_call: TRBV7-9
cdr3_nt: TGTGCCAGCAGCCTCGGGACCCAAGGACCTAATGAAAAACTGTTTTTT
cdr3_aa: CASSLGTQGPNEKLFF

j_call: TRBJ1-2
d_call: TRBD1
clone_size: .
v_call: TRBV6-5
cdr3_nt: TGTGCCAGCAGTTACACGCAGGGGGCGCGGGGCTACACCTTC
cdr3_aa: CASSYTQGARGYTF

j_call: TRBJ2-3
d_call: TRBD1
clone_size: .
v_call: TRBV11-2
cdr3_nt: TGTGCCAGCAGCACTACAGGGGCGGAAGCAGATACGCAGTATTTT
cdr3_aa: CASSTTGAEADTQYF

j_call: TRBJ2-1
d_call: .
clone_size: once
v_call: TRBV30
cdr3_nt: TGTGCCTGGACTAGCGTCAATGAGCAGTTCTTC
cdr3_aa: CAWTSVNEQFF

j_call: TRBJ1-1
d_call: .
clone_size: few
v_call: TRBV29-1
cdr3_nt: TGCAGCGTAGAGAGCACTGAAGCTTTCTTT
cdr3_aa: CSVESTEAFF

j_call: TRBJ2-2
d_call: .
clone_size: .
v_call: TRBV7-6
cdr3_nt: TGTGCCAGCAGCTTCTTGAACACCGGGGAGCTGTTTTTT
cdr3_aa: CASSFLNTGELFF

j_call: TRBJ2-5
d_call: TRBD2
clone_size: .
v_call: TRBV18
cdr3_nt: TGTGCCAGCTCACCAGGGACTAGCGAGGAGACCCAGTACTTC
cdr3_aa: CASSPGTSEETQYF

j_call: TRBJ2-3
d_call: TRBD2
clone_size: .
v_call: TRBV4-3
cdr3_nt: TGCGCCAGCAGCCAAGATCTAGCGGGAGGCGCAGATACGCAGTATTTT
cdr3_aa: CASSQDLAGGADTQYF

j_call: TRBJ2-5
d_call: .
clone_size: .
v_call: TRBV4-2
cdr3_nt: TGTGCCAGCAGCCAAGATTCAAGATTAGGAGTGGGCGAGACCCAGTACTTC
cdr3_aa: CASSQDSRLGVGETQYF